Each of the 7 T cell receptor beta chains below was sequenced from the same sample in a study of blood T cell repertoires in COVID-19. Clones were read by immunoSEQ multiplex PCR, and TCRdb kept only the in-frame ones, dropping some. This repertoire shows roughly 500,000 clones, 80% to 90% found once; its top ten account for about 0.91%. The sequenced sample consisted of peripheral blood. These receptors were obtained from a man aged 18 to 35 with COVID-19, enrolled during active disease.

V is TRBV6-5 and J is TRBJ1-2, with 9 bases that match TRBD1. CDR3 length: 15 residues. The germline CDR1 and CDR2 sequences are MNHEY and SVGAGI. The J segment lost 5 bases and the V segment lost 4 bases, leaving 8 bases of the junction unmatched. Here the CDR3 reads CASSLTGGDMYGYTF. The CDR3 region has the DNA TGTGCCAGCAGTTTGACAGGGGGAGATATGTATGGCTACACCTTC.

V and J are TRBV25-1 and TRBJ2-3; no reliable D call. Germline V gene lookup returns CDR1 MGHDK and CDR2 SYGVNS. The CDR3 sequence is 13 residues long. Trimming removed 6 bases at V and 2 bases at J, with 9 bases between. The CDR3 coding sequence is TGTGCCAGCAGGGCAGTCAACACAGATACGCAGTATTTT. This translates into CASRAVNTDTQYF.

V and J are TRBV3-1 (or the pseudogene TRBV3-2) and TRBJ2-7, with 7 bases aligning to TRBD1. V shed 8 bases, J shed 5 bases, and the junction held 6 bases outside the gene matches. The CDR3 consists of 12 residues. Germline CDR1 LGHDT, CDR2 YNNKEL (reference sequence). Here the CDR3 DNA reads TGTGCCAGCGGCGACAGGGTCCACGAGCAGTACTTC. It is translated as CASGDRVHEQYF.

On this clone: An end of the junction does not agree with germline; a read error may underlie this. Other DNA sequences in this specimen translate into the identical CDR3. The chain is built from TRBV19 and TRBJ2-5, with D perhaps matching TRBD2 (5 bases). This CDR3 region has 15 residues. Germline V lookup: CDR1 LNHDA, CDR2 SQIVND (reference sequence). The CDR3 reads CASSRAGDNQETQYF. The CDR3 nucleotides read TGTGCCAGTAGCCGCGCCGGGGATAACCAGGAGACCCAGTACTTC.

This clone was detected only a few times. The V call is TRBV2, the J call TRBJ2-1; 8 nucleotides align to TRBD2. The CDR3 is 17 residues long. Germline trimming cut 6 bases from V and 6 bases from J; bases unmatched to any gene: 16. The germline CDR1 and CDR2 sequences are SNHLY and FYNNEI. As DNA, the CDR3 is TGTGCCAGCAGCCCACTTTCCGGACTAGCTTTGATCAATGAGCAGTTCTTC. As protein: CASSPLSGLALINEQFF. The whole variable domain, filled in from reference TRBV2 and TRBJ2-1, reads EPEVTQTPSHQVTQMGQEVILRCVPISNHLYFYWYRQILGQKVEFLVSFYNNEISEKSEIFDDQFSVERPDGSNFTLKIRSTKLEDSAMYFCASSPLSGLALINEQFFGPGTRLTVL.

This sequence joins TRBV28 and TRBJ2-7; D perhaps matches TRBD2 (5 bases). Trimming left V 5 bases short and J 5 bases short, with 13 bases between. CDR3 size: 13 residues. Germline CDR1 MDHEN, CDR2 SYDVKM. CDR3 sequence reads: CASSPLEGHEQYF. The CDR3 region has the DNA TGTGCCAGCAGTCCTCTCGAGGGCCACGAGCAGTACTTC. Full variable domain (outside the CDR3, taken from reference TRBV28 and TRBJ2-7): DVKVTQSSRYLVKRTGEKVFLECVQDMDHENMFWYRQDPGLGLRLIYFSYDVKMKEKGDIPEGYSVSREKKERFSLILESASTNQTSMYLCASSPLEGHEQYFGPGTRLTVT.

The chain employs TRBV27 and TRBJ2-5; 8 bases line up with TRBD1. From germline, CDR1 is MNHEY and CDR2 SMNVEV (reference sequence). The V gene end was trimmed by 3 bases and the J gene end by 4 bases; junction bases not matched to a gene: 7. The CDR3 runs 15 residues. CDR3 DNA: TGTGCCAGCAGTTTGGCTTTGACAGGGGTAGAGACCCAGTACTTC. This codes for CASSLALTGVETQYF.